The rows below give T cell receptor beta chains drawn from one sample of a study of blood T cell repertoires in COVID-19. Using immunoSEQ multiplex PCR, the repertoire was profiled, and TCRdb retains in-frame clones only, with some absent. The data show under 350,000 clones, more than 75% seen once. Sequenced: peripheral blood. The origin of the receptors is a man between 65 and 85 years old with acute or convalescent COVID-19. Each CDR3 is given with its conserved first and last residue.

v_call	j_call	cdr3_aa
TRBV5-1	TRBJ2-3	CASGTGTDTQYF
TRBV28	TRBJ1-2	CASSPTVGPGTF
TRBV5-4	TRBJ2-5	CASLSSGRKTQYF
TRBV4-2	TRBJ2-1	CASSHPGTFNEQFF
TRBV30	TRBJ2-3	CAWSVLGLTQYF
TRBV9	TRBJ2-3	CASSVSGRAGGDTQYF
TRBV6-5	TRBJ1-5	CASRYTVDGPQHF
TRBV5-4	TRBJ1-6	CASSLEGHRYNSPLHF
TRBV7-9	TRBJ1-4	CASSNGQGGEKLFF
TRBV18	TRBJ2-7	CASSVGTAALGEQYF
TRBV24-1	TRBJ2-7	CATSDSSSYEQYF
TRBV5-8	TRBJ1-2	CASSFRVSYGYTF
TRBV5-1	TRBJ1-6	CASSLRESYNSPLHF
TRBV6-1	TRBJ2-5	CASSERTSGSLETQYF
TRBV7-9	TRBJ1-2	CASSFSERGGYTF
TRBV28	TRBJ1-1	CASSRQAGLNTEAFF
TRBV30	TRBJ2-5	CAWSTQGETQYF